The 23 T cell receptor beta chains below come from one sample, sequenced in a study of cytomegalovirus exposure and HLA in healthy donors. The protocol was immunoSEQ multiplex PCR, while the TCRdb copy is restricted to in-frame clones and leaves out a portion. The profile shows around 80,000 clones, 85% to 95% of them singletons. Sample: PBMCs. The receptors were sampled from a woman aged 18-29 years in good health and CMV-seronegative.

CDR3 residues: CASSYSTGLLYEQYF. For the CDR3, the DNA is TGTGCCAGCAGTTACTCGACCGGACTGCTCTACGAGCAGTACTTC. The chain carries TRBV6-5 and TRBJ2-7; tentative D call: TRBD2 (5 bases). V gave up 0 bases and J gave up 3 bases, with 12 bases separating them. Germline CDR1 MNHEY, CDR2 SVGAGI. The CDR3 runs 15 residues.

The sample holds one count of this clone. CDR3 nucleotide sequence: TGCGCCAGCAGCGGGGGACAGGGAGGCACAGATACGCAGTATTTT. Translation: CASSGGQGGTDTQYF. V gene TRBV5-1 combines with J gene TRBJ2-3, with 9 positions matching TRBD1. V shed 4 bases, J shed 1 base, and the junction held 4 bases outside the gene matches. The CDR3 has 15 residues. CDR1 and CDR2 (germline): SGHRS, YFSETQ. The variable domain in full, completed from reference TRBV5-1 and TRBJ2-3, reads KAGVTQTPRYLIKTRGQQVTLSCSPISGHRSVSWYQQTPGQGLQFLFEYFSETQRNKGNFPGRFSGRQFSNSRSEMNVSTLELGDSALYLCASSGGQGGTDTQYFGPGTRLTVL.

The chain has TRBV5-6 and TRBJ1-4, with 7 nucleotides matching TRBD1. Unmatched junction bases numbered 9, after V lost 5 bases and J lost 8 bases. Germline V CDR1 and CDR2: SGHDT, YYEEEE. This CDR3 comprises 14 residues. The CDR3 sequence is CASSLQGVGEKLFF. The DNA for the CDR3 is TGTGCCAGCAGTCTTCAGGGGGTTGGGGAAAAACTGTTTTTT.

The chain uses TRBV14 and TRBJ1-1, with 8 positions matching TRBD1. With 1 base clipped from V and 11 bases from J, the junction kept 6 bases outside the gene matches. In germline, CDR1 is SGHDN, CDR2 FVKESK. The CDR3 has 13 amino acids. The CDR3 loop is CASSQVRTGWAFF. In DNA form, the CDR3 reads TGTGCCAGCAGCCAAGTACGGACAGGGTGGGCTTTCTTT.

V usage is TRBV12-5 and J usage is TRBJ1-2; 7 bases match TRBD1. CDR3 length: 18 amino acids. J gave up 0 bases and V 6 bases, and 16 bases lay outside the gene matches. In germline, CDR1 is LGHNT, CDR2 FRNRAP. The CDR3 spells CASGDTRDRVPANYGYTF. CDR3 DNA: TGTGCTAGTGGCGACACCCGGGACAGAGTTCCTGCTAACTATGGCTACACCTTC.

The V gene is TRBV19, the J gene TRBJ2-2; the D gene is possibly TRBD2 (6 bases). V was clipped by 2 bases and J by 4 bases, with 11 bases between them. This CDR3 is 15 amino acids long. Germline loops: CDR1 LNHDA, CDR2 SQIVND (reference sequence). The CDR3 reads CASSIILTSTGELFF. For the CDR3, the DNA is TGTGCCAGTAGTATAATCCTGACTAGCACCGGGGAGCTGTTTTTT.

CDR3 bases: TGTGCCAGCAGCCAAGAGCAGCGCTCTGGGGCCAACGTCCTGACTTTC. It codes for CASSQEQRSGANVLTF. J is TRBJ2-6 and V is TRBV14; D is unresolved. Trimming left V 0 bases short and J 0 bases short, with 6 bases between. The CDR3 consists of 16 residues. Per germline, CDR1 SGHDN and CDR2 FVKESK.

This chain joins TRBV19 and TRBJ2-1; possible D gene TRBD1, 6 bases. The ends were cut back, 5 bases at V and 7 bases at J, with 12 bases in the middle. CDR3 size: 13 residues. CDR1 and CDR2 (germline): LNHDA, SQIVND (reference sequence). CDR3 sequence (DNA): TGTGCCAGTAGTCCCCGGGACATTAATGAGCAGTTCTTC. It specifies CASSPRDINEQFF.

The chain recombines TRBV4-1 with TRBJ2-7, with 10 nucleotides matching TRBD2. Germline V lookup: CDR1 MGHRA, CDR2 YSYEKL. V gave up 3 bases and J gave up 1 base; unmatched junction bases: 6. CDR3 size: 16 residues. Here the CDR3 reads CASSHGERGGSYEQYF. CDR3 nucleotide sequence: TGCGCCAGCAGCCATGGTGAGCGGGGGGGTTCCTACGAGCAGTACTTC.

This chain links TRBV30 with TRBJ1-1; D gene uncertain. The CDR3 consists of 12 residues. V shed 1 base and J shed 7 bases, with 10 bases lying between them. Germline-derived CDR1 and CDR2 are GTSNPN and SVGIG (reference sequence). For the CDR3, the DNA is TGTGCCTGGAGTGCTTCCGGGGATGAAGCTTTCTTT. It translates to CAWSASGDEAFF.

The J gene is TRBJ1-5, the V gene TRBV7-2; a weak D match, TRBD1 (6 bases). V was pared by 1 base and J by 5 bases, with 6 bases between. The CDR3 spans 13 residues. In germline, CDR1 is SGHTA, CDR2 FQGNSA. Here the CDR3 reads CASSLGQDQPQHF. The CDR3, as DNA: TGTGCCAGCAGCTTAGGACAGGATCAGCCCCAGCATTTT. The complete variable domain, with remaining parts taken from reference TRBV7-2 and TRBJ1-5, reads GAGVSQSPSNKVTEKGKDVELRCDPISGHTALYWYRQSLGQGLEFLIYFQGNSAPDKSGLPSDRFSAERTGGSVSTLTIQRTQQEDSAVYLCASSLGQDQPQHFGDGTRLSIL.

CDR3 protein: CASSTGTGGSYGYTF. For the CDR3, the DNA is TGTGCCAGTAGTACGGGGACAGGGGGCAGCTATGGCTACACCTTC. The rearrangement joins TRBV19 to TRBJ1-2; TRBD1 aligns across 12 bases. CDR1 and CDR2 (germline): LNHDA, SQIVND (reference sequence). The CDR3 totals 15 residues. The ends lost 4 bases at V and 4 bases at J; junction bases unmatched: 4.

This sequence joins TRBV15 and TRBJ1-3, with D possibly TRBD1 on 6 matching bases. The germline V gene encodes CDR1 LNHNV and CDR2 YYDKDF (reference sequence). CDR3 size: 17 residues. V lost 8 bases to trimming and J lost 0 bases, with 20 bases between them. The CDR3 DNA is TGTGCCACCCACTTCCCACAGGGCGAAACCTCTGGAAACACCATATATTTT. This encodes CATHFPQGETSGNTIYF.

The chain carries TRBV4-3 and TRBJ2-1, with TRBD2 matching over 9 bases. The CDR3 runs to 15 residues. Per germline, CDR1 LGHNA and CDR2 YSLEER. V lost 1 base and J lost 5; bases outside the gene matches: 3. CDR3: CASSQVAGDHNEQFF. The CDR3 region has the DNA TGCGCCAGCAGCCAAGTAGCGGGAGACCACAATGAGCAGTTCTTC.

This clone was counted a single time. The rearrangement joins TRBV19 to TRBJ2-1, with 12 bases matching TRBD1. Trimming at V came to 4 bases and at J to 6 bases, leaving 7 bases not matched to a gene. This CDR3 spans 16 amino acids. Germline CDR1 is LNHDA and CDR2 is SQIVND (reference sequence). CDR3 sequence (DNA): TGTGCCAGTAGTACCCCGGGACAGGGGGCCATCAATGAGCAGTTCTTC. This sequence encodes CASSTPGQGAINEQFF.

The CDR3: CASRISNEQFF. The CDR3 DNA is TGTGCCAGCAGGATTAGCAATGAGCAGTTCTTC. The chain links TRBV2 to TRBJ2-1; D is undetermined. The CDR3 is 11 amino acids. Germline loops: CDR1 SNHLY, CDR2 FYNNEI. Trimming shortened V by 6 bases and J by 6 bases, and 6 bases separated the two germline ends.

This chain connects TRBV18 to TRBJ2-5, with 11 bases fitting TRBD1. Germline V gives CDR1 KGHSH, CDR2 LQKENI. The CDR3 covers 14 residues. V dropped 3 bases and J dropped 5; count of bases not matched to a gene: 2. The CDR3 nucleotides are TGTGCCAGCTCACCGGGACAGGGGGGCGAGACCCAGTACTTC. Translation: CASSPGQGGETQYF.

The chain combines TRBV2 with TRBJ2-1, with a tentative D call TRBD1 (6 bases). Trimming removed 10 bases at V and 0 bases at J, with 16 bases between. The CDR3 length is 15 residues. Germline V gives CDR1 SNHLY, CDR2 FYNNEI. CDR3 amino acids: CAIRTEDSSYNEQFF. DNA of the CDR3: TGTGCCATCCGCACAGAGGACAGCTCCTACAATGAGCAGTTCTTC.

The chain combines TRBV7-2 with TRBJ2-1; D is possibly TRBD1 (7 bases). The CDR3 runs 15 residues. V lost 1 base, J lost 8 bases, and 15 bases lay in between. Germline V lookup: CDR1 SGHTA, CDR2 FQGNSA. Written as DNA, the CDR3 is TGTGCCAGCAGCTTAGAGCAGGGGGGCTCGTATGAGCAGTTCTTC. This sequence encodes CASSLEQGGSYEQFF.

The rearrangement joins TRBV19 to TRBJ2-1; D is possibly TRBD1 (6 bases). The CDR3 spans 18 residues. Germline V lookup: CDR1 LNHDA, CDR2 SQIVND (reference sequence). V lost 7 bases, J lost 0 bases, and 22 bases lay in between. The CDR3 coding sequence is TGTGCCAGTACTCGACAGGTCCGTAGTTTGAGCTCCTACAATGAGCAGTTCTTC. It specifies CASTRQVRSLSSYNEQFF.

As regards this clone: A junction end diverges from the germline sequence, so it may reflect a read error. CDR3 nucleotides: TGTGCCAGCGGCGGACTAGCGGAGCTGTTCTTC. It yields the protein CASGGLAELFF. The chain carries TRBV2 and TRBJ2-1; 10 bases are shared with TRBD2. The germline V gene encodes CDR1 SNHLY and CDR2 FYNNEI. This CDR3 comprises 11 residues.

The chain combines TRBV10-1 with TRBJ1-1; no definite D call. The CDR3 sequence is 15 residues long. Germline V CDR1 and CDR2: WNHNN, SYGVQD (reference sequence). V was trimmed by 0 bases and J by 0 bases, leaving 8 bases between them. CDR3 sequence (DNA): TGCGCCAGCAGTGAGTCGAGGATCATGAACACTGAAGCTTTCTTT. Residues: CASSESRIMNTEAFF.

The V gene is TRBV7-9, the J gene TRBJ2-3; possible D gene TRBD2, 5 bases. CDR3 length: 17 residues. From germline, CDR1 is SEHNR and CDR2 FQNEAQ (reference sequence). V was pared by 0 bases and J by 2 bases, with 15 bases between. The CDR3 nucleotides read TGTGCCAGCAGCTTAGCGACTAACACATTCCTCACAGATACGCAGTATTTT. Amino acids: CASSLATNTFLTDTQYF. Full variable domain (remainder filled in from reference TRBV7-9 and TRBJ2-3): DTGVSQNPRHKITKRGQNVTFRCDPISEHNRLYWYRQTLGQGPEFLTYFQNEAQLEKSRLLSDRFSAERPKGSFSTLEIQRTEQGDSAMYLCASSLATNTFLTDTQYFGPGTRLTVL.